The present T cell receptor (beta chain) was sequenced within a study of blood T cell repertoires in COVID-19. Study-wide background: The samples span acute and convalescent COVID-19 from the United States, Italy and Spain. PBMCs, B-cell-depleted T cells, or T cells were the source of the cDNA or gDNA that made up the material.

Original analysis: Estimates of nucleated cell counts were drawn from the amplification of reference gene primers. The table came from immunoSEQ multiplex PCR; TCRdb's copy has only in-frame clones and leaves some out. Clone size and V and J calls were adopted from that table, with D and trimming inferred from the DNA. Of approximately 280,000 clones in the sample, around 90% are singletons; the top ten hold over 8%. The CDR3 extends over 13 amino acids. Between the trimmed V and J ends, which lost 1 base and 9 bases, there was a span of 10 bases. Germline V lookup: CDR1 SEHNR, CDR2 FQNEAQ (reference sequence).

This clonotype originated in a man aged 18 to 29 with active or convalescent COVID-19. The chain carries TRBV7-9 and TRBJ2-4; D is perhaps TRBD1 (6 bases). The sample consisted of peripheral blood. The CDR3 DNA is TGTGCCAGCAGCTTAGGACTACAGGGCATTCAGTACTTC. Translation: CASSLGLQGIQYF.